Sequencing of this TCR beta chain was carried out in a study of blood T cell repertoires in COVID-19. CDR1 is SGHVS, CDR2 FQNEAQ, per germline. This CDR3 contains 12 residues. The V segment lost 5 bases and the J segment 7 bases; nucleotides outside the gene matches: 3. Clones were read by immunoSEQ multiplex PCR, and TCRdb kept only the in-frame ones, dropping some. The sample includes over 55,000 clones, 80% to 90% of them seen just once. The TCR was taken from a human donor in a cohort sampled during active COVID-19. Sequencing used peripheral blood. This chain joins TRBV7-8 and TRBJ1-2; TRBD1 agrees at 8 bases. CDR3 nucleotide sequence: TGTGCCAGCAGCACCGACAGGGGTGGCTACACCTTC. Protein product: CASSTDRGGYTF.